This is a list of T cell receptor beta chains from one sample in a study of cytomegalovirus exposure and HLA in healthy donors. Produced via immunoSEQ multiplex PCR; TCRdb's table is partial and in-frame only. The sample yields under 150,000 clones, 82% seen once. The sample taken for sequencing was PBMCs. The receptors were gathered from a woman younger than 35 in good health and CMV-seronegative. CDR3s leave out the opening cysteine and the closing phenylalanine or tryptophan.

V gene,CDR3 protein
TRBV30,AWSGTTALQPQH
TRBV27,ASSTNTGELF
TRBV19,ASSIKSVAKNIQY
TRBV6-1,ASWLRGGDNQPQH
TRBV28,ASSLYWPGYGTNEKLF
TRBV4-1,ASRFLNEQF
TRBV7-9,ASSLPSNEQF
TRBV15,ATSRPGTRDRGNIQY
TRBV2,ASSDGSPNEQF
TRBV6-1,ASSDNPGNTIY
TRBV16,ASSPPQGRNTEAF
TRBV27,ASSFPRTENEKLF
TRBV28,ASRGTGEYQPQH
TRBV5-1,ASREQGNGYT
TRBV7-2,ASSLGSRTVNEQF
TRBV7-2,ASSSLTSADEQF
TRBV28,ASSLGGNYGYT
TRBV27,ASSTPTQETQY
TRBV28,ASSSLGLYEQY
TRBV18,ASSLLDRGGNTEAF
TRBV9,ASSVAAGENTGELF
TRBV29-1,SAGQGEEEKLF
TRBV5-4,ASSTPVSYEQY
TRBV14,ASSPLTVLRGYT
TRBV2,ASSEWGGASGNTIY
TRBV27,ASSHSGTAAYTDTQY
TRBV7-2,ASSSSGTNYEQY
TRBV28,ASSFSGRADTQY
TRBV21-1,ASSKASGQGTPIGTEAF
TRBV29-1,SVEDQGPGLSYGYT
TRBV7-2,ASSLVGQTSAYGYT
TRBV27,ASSYVRGSAEAF
TRBV10-2,ASSLGPGQPQH
TRBV5-1,ASSPTSGSPLNNEQF
TRBV4-1,ASSLNVGANQPQH
TRBV6-4,ASSDSGGSTDTQY
TRBV10-3,APGREAF
TRBV7-2,ASSYVSDYGYT
TRBV27,ASSSGGGLGGLF
TRBV19,ASSFGTSGRNEQF
TRBV11-2,ASSETGGMTGELF
TRBV7-6,ASSFRSSWYEQF
TRBV6-5,ASSSGTLSNQPQH
TRBV28,ASSPAVNTEAF
TRBV12-5,ASGSSGTANTDTQY
TRBV2,ASQATAPMTEAF
TRBV27,ASSLDWAGRDTEAF
TRBV2,ASSERQGERGYT
TRBV6-1,ASSEGTGDTGELF
TRBV19,ASSVGLNYGYT
TRBV27,ASSPFTGTTYGYT
TRBV11-2,ASSPGFTGELF
TRBV6-1,ASSEALGGSGNTIY
TRBV2,ASSGTGVYNEQF